This T cell receptor (beta chain) derives from a study of blood T cell repertoires in COVID-19. Study context: T cells, B-cell-depleted T cells, or PBMCs supplied cDNA or gDNA.

Only in-frame clones appear in the TCRdb table, and some are missing; sequencing was by immunoSEQ multiplex PCR. The repertoire holds some 420,000 clones, with roughly nine tenths as singletons. The age range of participants was about 18 to 89 years, with residence in roughly 25 US areas. The V end lost 1 base, the J end lost 4 bases, and 14 bases lay between the germline ends. In germline, CDR1 is KGHSH, CDR2 LQKENI. The CDR3 is 15 amino acids. The material sequenced was PBMCs or T cells enriched from blood (not recorded which). The chain recombines TRBV18 with TRBJ2-7, with D possibly being TRBD2 (6 bases). The TCR sequence derives from a man aged 25-40 years who had recovered from COVID-19. The CDR3: CASSPLGLASYEQYF. Written as DNA, the CDR3 is TGTGCCAGCTCACCACTGGGGCTAGCGTCTTACGAGCAGTACTTC.